The rows below give T cell receptor beta chains drawn from one sample of a study of blood T cell repertoires in COVID-19. Profiled with immunoSEQ multiplex PCR; TCRdb holds only in-frame clones, not every one. This sample carries approximately 25,000 clones, approximately 90% of them seen once, and the ten largest clones take around 30%. The source material was peripheral blood. The receptors stem from a man between 65 and 85 years old with active COVID-19. Each CDR3 is given with its conserved first and last residue. A D gene is named only where the DNA matches it firmly.

>TRBV7-2|TRBD2
CASSVTSGGRGEQFF
>TRBV9|.
CASGADYNSPLHF
>TRBV24-1|.
CATSDSTAGDSPLHF
>TRBV19|.
CASSIDLGYTF
>TRBV5-1|.
CASSVEGDEKLFF
>TRBV15|TRBD1
CATSRGQTYEQYF
>TRBV6-5|.
CASSYRPGNEQFF
>TRBV7-9|TRBD1
CASSLATGGHQPQHF
>TRBV29-1|TRBD1
CSVDDRGLVLGGYTF
>TRBV7-7|.
CASSPISTSGYGYTF
>TRBV4-3|TRBD2
CASSQTRTSGIHEQYF
>TRBV6-5|TRBD1
CASSWDRVEKLFF
>TRBV7-3|TRBD2
CASSLTGGTETQYF
>TRBV30|TRBD1
CAWSGMDRGLLNTEAFF
>TRBV15|.
CATTPTGGEAKNIQYF
>TRBV24-1|TRBD1
CATWGRGRNNYGYTF
>TRBV11-1|.
CASSSSGLGETQYF
>TRBV28|TRBD2
CASSLSSGISHTQYF
>TRBV30|TRBD1
CAWSRQGGYTF
>TRBV7-9|.
CASSPAAGYTF
>TRBV18|TRBD1
CASSQGAAGNTIYF
>TRBV4-2|.
CASSQPSGWDTEAFF
>TRBV7-6|TRBD2
CASTSGRNTGELFF
>TRBV6-2/TRBV6-3|TRBD2
CASSSSGRGETQYF
>TRBV3-1/TRBV3-2|TRBD2
CASSQGMRTSADIQYF
>TRBV24-1|TRBD2
CATSAQRGVGGVPGSYNEQFF
>TRBV9|.
CASSRGASSYNEQFF
>TRBV19|TRBD1
CASSMTGAPRKQPQHF
>TRBV19|TRBD2
CASSGAESRGRAYEQYF
>TRBV5-1|.
CASSFQNTGYEQYF
>TRBV7-3|TRBD1
CASSLGTGPYNEQFF
>TRBV10-2|.
CASRAGQSLGEKLFF
>TRBV11-2|TRBD1
CASSLVSRGRSDF
>TRBV18|.
CASSPRGPSPLHF
>TRBV4-1|.
CASSLSGSPDTQYF
>TRBV30|TRBD1
CAWSTGTGRLRRTFF
>TRBV7-8|TRBD2
CASSQGSGYPREQYF
>TRBV2|.
CASSEVRQGILGNTIYF
>TRBV7-9|TRBD2
CASPRGGVPGELFF
>TRBV25-1|TRBD2
CASSVDRGLAGLRETQYF
>TRBV7-3|TRBD1
CASSPTGTGVLGQYF
>TRBV18|.
CASSPAETQYF
>TRBV5-6|TRBD1
CASSFGQGANNSPLHF